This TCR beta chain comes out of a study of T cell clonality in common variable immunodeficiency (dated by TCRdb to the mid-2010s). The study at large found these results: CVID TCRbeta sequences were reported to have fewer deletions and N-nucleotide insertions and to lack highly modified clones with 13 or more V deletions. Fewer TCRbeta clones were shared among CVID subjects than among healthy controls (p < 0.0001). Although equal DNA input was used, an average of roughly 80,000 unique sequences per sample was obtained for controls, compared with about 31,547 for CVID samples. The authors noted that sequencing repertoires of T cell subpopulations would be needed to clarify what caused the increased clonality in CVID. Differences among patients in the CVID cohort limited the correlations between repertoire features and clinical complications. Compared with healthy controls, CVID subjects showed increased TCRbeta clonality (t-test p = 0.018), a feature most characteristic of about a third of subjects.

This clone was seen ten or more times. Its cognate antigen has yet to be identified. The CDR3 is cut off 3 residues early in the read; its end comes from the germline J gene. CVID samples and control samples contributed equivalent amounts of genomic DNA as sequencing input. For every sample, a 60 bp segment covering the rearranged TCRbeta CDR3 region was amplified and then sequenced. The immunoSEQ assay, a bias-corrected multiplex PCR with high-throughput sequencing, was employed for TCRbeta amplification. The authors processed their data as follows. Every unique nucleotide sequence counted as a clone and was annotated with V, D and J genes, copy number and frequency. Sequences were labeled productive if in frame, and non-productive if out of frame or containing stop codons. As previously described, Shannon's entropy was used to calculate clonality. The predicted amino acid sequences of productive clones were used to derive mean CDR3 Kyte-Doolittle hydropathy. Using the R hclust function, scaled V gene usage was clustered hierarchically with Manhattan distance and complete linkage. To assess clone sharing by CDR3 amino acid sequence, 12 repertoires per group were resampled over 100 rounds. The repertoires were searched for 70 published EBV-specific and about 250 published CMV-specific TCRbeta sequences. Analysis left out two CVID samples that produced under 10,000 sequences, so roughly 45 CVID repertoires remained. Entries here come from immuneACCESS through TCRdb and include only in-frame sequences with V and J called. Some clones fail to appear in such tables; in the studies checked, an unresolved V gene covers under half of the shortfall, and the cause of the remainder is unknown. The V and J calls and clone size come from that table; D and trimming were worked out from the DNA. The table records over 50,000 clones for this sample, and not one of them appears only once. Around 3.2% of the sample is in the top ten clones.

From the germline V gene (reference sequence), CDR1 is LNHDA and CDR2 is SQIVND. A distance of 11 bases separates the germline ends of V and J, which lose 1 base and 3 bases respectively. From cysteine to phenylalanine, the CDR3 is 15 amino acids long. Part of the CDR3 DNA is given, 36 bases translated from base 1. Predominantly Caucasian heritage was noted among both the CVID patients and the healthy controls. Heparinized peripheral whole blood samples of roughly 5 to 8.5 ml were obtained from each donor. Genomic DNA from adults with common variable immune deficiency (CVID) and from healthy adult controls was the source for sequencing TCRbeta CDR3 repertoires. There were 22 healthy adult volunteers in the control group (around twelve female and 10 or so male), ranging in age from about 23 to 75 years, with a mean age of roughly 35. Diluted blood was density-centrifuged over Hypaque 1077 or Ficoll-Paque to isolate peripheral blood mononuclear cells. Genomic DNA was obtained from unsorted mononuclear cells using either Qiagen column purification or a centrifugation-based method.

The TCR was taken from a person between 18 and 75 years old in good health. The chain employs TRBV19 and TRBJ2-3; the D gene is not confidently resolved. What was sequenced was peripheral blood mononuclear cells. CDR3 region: CASSIGAASTDTQYF. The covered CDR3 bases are TGTGCCAGTAGTATAGGGGCTGCCAGTACAGATACG.